This T cell receptor beta chain was retrieved from a study of T cell responses to AZD1222 COVID-19 vaccine. Study-wide results and limits: Females outnumbered males among donors, who were mostly white British; clonal diversity was possibly underestimated. With dominance at 160-218 and 743-854, vaccine-associated CD4 TCRs spanned spike. Baseline serology detected seropositivity in only six AZD1222 recipients. Targeting of unmutated variant regions was reportedly seen in nearly half of spike-specific TCRs.

Concerning this clone: The target antigen is unknown.

Trimming removed 0 bases from V and 4 bases from J; junction bases left unmatched: 2. CDR3 size: 15 residues. CDR1 SGHNT and CDR2 YENEEA come from the germline V gene. TCRdb keeps only in-frame clones here, not all; method: immunoSEQ multiplex PCR. The table has 150,000 to 180,000 clones, around nine tenths seen once. The rearrangement joins TRBV11-3 to TRBJ2-1, with 8 positions matching TRBD2. This receptor was obtained from an adult in good health. Sequencing used peripheral blood, obtained on day 0 of AZD1222 vaccination. CDR3 residues: CASSLDPGGYNEQFF. CDR3 coding DNA: TGTGCCAGCAGCTTAGATCCGGGAGGGTACAATGAGCAGTTCTTC.